This TCR beta chain emerged from a study of T cell repertoires in cytomegalovirus infection. Study as a whole: CMV infection plus the matching HLA type was flagged by public TCR beta signatures.

Germline CDR1 is LNHNV and CDR2 is YYDKDF (reference sequence). The CDR3 is 14 residues long. With 0 bases removed from V and 6 bases from J, the gap between germline ends came to 11 bases. TCRdb reanalysed the reads using MiXCR and keeps one entry per CDR3 protein. Of roughly 760,000 distinct CDR3 sequences in the sample, under 40% were seen once. The TCR was taken from a human donor in good health (CMV status not recorded). Some clones in this sample may be carry-over from other donors' samples. The chain uses TRBV15 and TRBJ1-2; D unresolved. Sample: PBMCs. The CDR3 DNA follows: TGTGCCACCAGCAGAGATCGTGGAGGGAATGGCTACACCTTC. It translates to CATSRDRGGNGYTF.